Reported below is one T cell receptor (beta chain). What it binds is unknown. The data belong to a study of cytomegalovirus exposure and HLA in healthy donors. General study findings and limits: The study recorded some 160 TCR beta chains that were cytomegalovirus-associated.

Measured with immunoSEQ multiplex PCR; TCRdb has only the in-frame clones, and not every one. Of roughly 130,000 clones in the sample, about 90% are singletons; the top ten hold approximately 3.5%. The germline CDR1 and CDR2 sequences are SGHTA and FQGNSA. V shed 3 bases, J shed 10 bases, and the junction held 9 bases outside the gene matches. The CDR3 totals 15 residues. The rearrangement uses TRBV7-2 and TRBJ1-2; 12 bases are shared with TRBD1. This clonotype was sampled from a young man in good health and CMV-seronegative. Source material: PBMCs. Written as DNA, the CDR3 is TGTGCCAGCAGCTTGGGCACCGGGACAGGGGGCCCCTACACCTTC. The encoded protein is CASSLGTGTGGPYTF.